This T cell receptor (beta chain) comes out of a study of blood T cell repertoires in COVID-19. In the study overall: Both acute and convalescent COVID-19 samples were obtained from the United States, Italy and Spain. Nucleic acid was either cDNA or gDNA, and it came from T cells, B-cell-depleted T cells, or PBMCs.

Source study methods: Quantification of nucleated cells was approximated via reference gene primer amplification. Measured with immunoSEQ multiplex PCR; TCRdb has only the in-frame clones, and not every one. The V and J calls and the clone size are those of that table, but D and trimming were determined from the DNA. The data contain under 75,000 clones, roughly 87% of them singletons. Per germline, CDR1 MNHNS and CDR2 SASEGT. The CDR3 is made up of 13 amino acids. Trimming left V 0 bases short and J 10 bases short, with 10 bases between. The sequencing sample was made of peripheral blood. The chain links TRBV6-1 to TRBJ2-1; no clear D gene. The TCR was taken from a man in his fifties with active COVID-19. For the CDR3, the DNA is TGTGCCAGCAGTGAAGCTTTTCGTTCGGAGCAGTTCTTC. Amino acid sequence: CASSEAFRSEQFF.